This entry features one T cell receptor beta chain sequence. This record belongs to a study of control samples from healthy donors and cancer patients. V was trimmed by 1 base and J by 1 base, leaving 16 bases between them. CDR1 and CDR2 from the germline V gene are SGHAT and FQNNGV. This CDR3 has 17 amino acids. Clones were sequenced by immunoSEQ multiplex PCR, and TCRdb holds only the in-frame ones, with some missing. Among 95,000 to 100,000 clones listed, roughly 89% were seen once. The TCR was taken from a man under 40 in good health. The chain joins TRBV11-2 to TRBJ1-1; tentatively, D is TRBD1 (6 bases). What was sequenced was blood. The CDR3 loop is CASSLARGGRANTEAFF. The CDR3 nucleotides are TGTGCCAGCAGCTTAGCCCGGGGGGGCAGGGCGAACACTGAAGCTTTCTTT.